The 24 T cell receptor beta chains below all came from one sample that was sequenced in a study of neoadjuvant anti-PD-1 for oral cavity cancer. Method: immunoSEQ multiplex PCR; TCRdb's copy keeps in-frame clones and lacks some. This repertoire shows around 81,000 clones, approximately 80% found once; its top ten account for around 3.2%. Sequenced here: PBMCs, sampled before nivolumab (anti-PD-1) treatment. All receptors derive from a person aged 35-79 years with oral cavity squamous cell carcinoma.

The chain recombines TRBV2 with TRBJ2-3; possible D gene TRBD2, 6 bases. V was shortened by 3 bases and J by 2 bases, with 12 bases between the two germline ends. CDR1 is SNHLY and CDR2 is FYNNEI in the germline V gene. The CDR3 covers 15 residues. The DNA of the CDR3 is TGTGCCAGCAGTGATGGAGGGACTTTCACAGATACGCAGTATTTT. This sequence encodes CASSDGGTFTDTQYF. Variable domain in full (rest from reference TRBV2 and TRBJ2-3): EPEVTQTPSHQVTQMGQEVILRCVPISNHLYFYWYRQILGQKVEFLVSFYNNEISEKSEIFDDQFSVERPDGSNFTLKIRSTKLEDSAMYFCASSDGGTFTDTQYFGPGTRLTVL.

This chain uses TRBV28 with TRBJ1-1; TRBD1 is a possible D gene (6 bases). The CDR3 extends over 13 amino acids. Germline assignment: CDR1 MDHEN and CDR2 SYDVKM. Trimming stripped 9 bases from V and 1 base from J, with 12 bases between. Here the CDR3 DNA reads TGTGCCAGTTTGGACAGACCGAACACTGAAGCTTTCTTT. This encodes CASLDRPNTEAFF. The variable domain in full, completed from reference TRBV28 and TRBJ1-1, reads DVKVTQSSRYLVKRTGEKVFLECVQDMDHENMFWYRQDPGLGLRLIYFSYDVKMKEKGDIPEGYSVSREKKERFSLILESASTNQTSMYLCASLDRPNTEAFFGQGTRLTVV.

This clone was seen a single time. The gene calls are TRBV5-6 and TRBJ2-1, with TRBD1 as a possible D gene (5 bases). Germline V gives CDR1 SGHDT, CDR2 YYEEEE. Between the trimmed V and J ends, which lost 4 bases and 0 bases, there was a span of 14 bases. The CDR3 consists of 16 residues. Here the CDR3 reads CASSLRTPTSYNEQFF. The CDR3 coding sequence is TGTGCCAGCAGCCTACGGACACCTACCTCCTACAATGAGCAGTTCTTC.

This clone was picked up one time. The chain recombines TRBV5-5 with TRBJ2-2; D gene ambiguous. Trimming removed 1 base from V and 5 bases from J, with 9 bases in between. The germline V gene has CDR1 SGHKS and CDR2 YYEKEE (reference sequence). The CDR3 has 14 residues. The CDR3 bases are TGTGCCAGCAGCTTGAGGCAGGCGACCGGGGAGCTGTTTTTT. Amino acid sequence: CASSLRQATGELFF.

For the CDR3, the DNA is TGTGCCAGCAGTTTAGTCAGGGCGGGCGAGCAGTACTTC. Its translation is CASSLVRAGEQYF. The chain joins TRBV28 to TRBJ2-7, with D perhaps assigned TRBD1 or TRBD2 (5 bases each). The CDR3 runs 13 residues. The V end lost 2 bases, the J end lost 6 bases, and 11 bases lay between the germline ends. CDR1 is MDHEN, CDR2 SYDVKM, per germline.

The chain uses TRBV14 and TRBJ2-4, with D perhaps TRBD1 or TRBD2 (5 bases each). Germline V gene sequence: CDR1 SGHDN, CDR2 FVKESK. The V and J ends lost 2 bases and 8 bases respectively, with 10 bases between them. The CDR3 consists of 13 residues. This chain's CDR3 is CASSQLQGDIQYF. DNA for the CDR3: TGTGCCAGCAGCCAACTCCAGGGAGACATTCAGTACTTC.

This clone was counted only a few times. The CDR3 nucleotides are TGTGCCAGCAGTGCCGGGTTGAGTGAAAAACTGTTTTTT. Protein sequence: CASSAGLSEKLFF. V and J are TRBV2 and TRBJ1-4; D unclear. The CDR3 is made up of 13 amino acids. V lost 4 bases and J lost 7, with 10 bases in between. CDR1 and CDR2 (germline): SNHLY, FYNNEI.

V usage is TRBV10-3 and J usage is TRBJ2-3; no firm D call. This CDR3 spans 14 amino acids. The V gene's germline CDR1 is ENHRY and CDR2 SYGVKD. Trimming removed 0 bases at V and 5 bases at J, with 9 bases between. The CDR3 region is CAISESGSVDTQYF. The CDR3 bases are TGTGCCATCAGTGAGTCCGGGTCGGTAGATACGCAGTATTTT.

The chain combines TRBV5-4 with TRBJ2-2; either TRBD1 or TRBD2 may fit D (5 bases each). V was shortened by 1 base and J by 4 bases, with 11 bases between the two germline ends. The CDR3 totals 15 residues. The germline V gene has CDR1 SGHNT and CDR2 YYREEE (reference sequence). The CDR3 region has the DNA TGTGCCAGCAGCTTGAGTGGGACGGGCACCGGGGAGCTGTTTTTT. Its protein is CASSLSGTGTGELFF.

This clone appeared a few times. This CDR3 reads CASSPTSTVQTDTQYF. The CDR3 region has the DNA TGTGCCAGCAGCCCAACCTCGACAGTCCAGACAGATACGCAGTATTTT. The rearrangement joins TRBV7-8 to TRBJ2-3; TRBD1 is a possible D gene (5 bases). This CDR3 has 16 amino acids. Trimming took off 5 bases at V and 3 bases at J, with 18 bases between the two ends. The germline V gene has CDR1 SGHVS and CDR2 FQNEAQ. Full variable domain (remainder filled in from reference TRBV7-8 and TRBJ2-3): GAGVSQSPRYKVAKRGQDVALRCDPISGHVSLFWYQQALGQGPEFLTYFQNEAQLDKSGLPSDRFFAERPEGSVSTLKIQRTQQEDSAVYLCASSPTSTVQTDTQYFGPGTRLTVL.

CDR3: CASSHGEGRNTGELFF. The CDR3 bases are TGTGCCAGCAGTCACGGCGAGGGAAGAAACACCGGGGAGCTGTTTTTT. The rearrangement links TRBV6-6 to TRBJ2-2, with D tentatively TRBD2 (5 bases). CDR3 length: 16 residues. Germline lookup yields CDR1 MNHNY and CDR2 SVGAGI (reference sequence). The V gene lost 5 bases and the J gene lost 2 bases, with 15 bases spanning the gap.

The chain carries TRBV6-1 and TRBJ2-4; D tentatively fits TRBD1 or TRBD2 (5 bases each). The CDR3 spans 15 residues. The germline gives CDR1 MNHNS, CDR2 SASEGT. Trimming cost V 5 bases and J 8 bases, with 19 bases left between them. The CDR3 coding sequence is TGTGCCAGCAGTACCGGGGTGGGGACGGCGGACATTCAGTACTTC. As protein: CASSTGVGTADIQYF.

The chain joins TRBV5-1 to TRBJ2-2; 13 positions match TRBD2. The CDR3 length is 18 residues. Germline V lookup: CDR1 SGHRS, CDR2 YFSETQ. Trimming took 3 bases from V and 0 from J; bases not matched to a gene: 5. The CDR3 reads CASSSRTSGSSNTGELFF. The CDR3 nucleotides are TGCGCCAGCAGCTCAAGGACTAGCGGGAGTTCGAACACCGGGGAGCTGTTTTTT.

The chain recombines TRBV6-7 with TRBJ2-1, with 10 bases fitting TRBD2. TRBV6-7 is an ORF for which the function is uncertain. J gave up 4 bases and V 6 bases, and 9 bases lay outside the gene matches. This CDR3 spans 16 amino acids. The CDR3 reads CASRTAGLAVYNEQFF. In DNA, the CDR3 is TGTGCCAGCAGGACCGCTGGACTAGCGGTATACAATGAGCAGTTCTTC.

The rearrangement links TRBV5-8 to TRBJ2-3; D is ambiguous. This CDR3 is built from 12 residues. CDR1 and CDR2 (germline): SGHTS, YDEGEE. V lost 3 bases to trimming and J lost 7 bases, with 9 bases between them. This CDR3 is CASSSEPNTQYF. The CDR3 region has the DNA TGTGCCAGCAGCTCGGAACCGAATACGCAGTATTTT.

The chain joins TRBV7-2 to TRBJ1-2; 10 nucleotides align to TRBD1. The V and J ends lost 4 bases and 5 bases, in that order; junction bases with no gene match: 10. Germline V gene lookup returns CDR1 SGHTA and CDR2 FQGNSA. The CDR3 contains 16 residues. The CDR3 sequence: CASSSPRQGAEYGYTF. For the CDR3, the DNA is TGTGCCAGCAGCTCCCCCCGACAGGGGGCGGAGTATGGCTACACCTTC.

V is TRBV4-2 and J is TRBJ1-5; 7 nucleotides align to TRBD1. Germline loops: CDR1 LGHNA, CDR2 YNFKEQ. Trimming cost V 4 bases and J 5 bases; bases outside gene matches: 11. There are 16 residues in the CDR3. The CDR3, as DNA: TGTGCCAGCAGCCGGTCGACAGGGAGCGAGGATCAGCCCCAGCATTTT. This sequence encodes CASSRSTGSEDQPQHF.

The chain recombines TRBV2 with TRBJ2-3, with D possibly matching TRBD2 (5 bases). Trimming cost V 5 bases and J 1 base, with 13 bases left between them. Germline assignment: CDR1 SNHLY and CDR2 FYNNEI. There are 15 residues in the CDR3. CDR3 in DNA: TGTGCCAGCAGTAAGCGGAGGCTAGGCACAGATACGCAGTATTTT. This gives the protein CASSKRRLGTDTQYF.

The genes are TRBV7-9 and TRBJ2-1; D not resolved. V was cut by 8 bases and J by 1 base, with 15 bases left in between. CDR1 and CDR2 (germline): SEHNR, FQNEAQ (reference sequence). This CDR3 is built from 15 residues. CDR3 nucleotides: TGTGCCAGCCTTATGCCTGAGTTATCCTACAATGAGCAGTTCTTC. This encodes CASLMPELSYNEQFF.

V usage is TRBV4-2 and J usage is TRBJ1-5, with 9 bases matching TRBD1. This CDR3 has 14 amino acids. Germline values: CDR1 LGHNA, CDR2 YNFKEQ. Losses at the gene ends were 5 bases for V and 6 bases for J; bases not matched to a gene: 5. As DNA, the CDR3 is TGTGCCAGCAGCGGGGACAGGGTCGGTCAGCCCCAGCATTTT. Translating it yields CASSGDRVGQPQHF.

The chain uses TRBV14 and TRBJ2-1, with D tentatively TRBD1 or TRBD2 (6 bases each). V shed 7 bases and J shed 1 base, with 20 bases lying between them. CDR1 is SGHDN, CDR2 FVKESK, per germline. The CDR3 has 17 residues. In DNA form, the CDR3 reads TGTGCCAGCACCCCGGGGGCGACTAGTACTTCCTACAATGAGCAGTTCTTC. Its translation: CASTPGATSTSYNEQFF.

The chain recombines TRBV6-5 with TRBJ1-1; 8 bases fit TRBD1. V was pared by 4 bases and J by 1 base, with 5 bases of the junction left unmatched. CDR1 and CDR2 (germline): MNHEY, SVGAGI. The CDR3 is 15 amino acids. The CDR3 DNA follows: TGTGCCAGCAGTTCATCGGGACAGGCGAACACTGAAGCTTTCTTT. Its translation is CASSSSGQANTEAFF.

The V and J genes are TRBV11-2 and TRBJ1-1; 7 bases match TRBD1. The CDR3 consists of 17 residues. J gave up 11 bases and V 1 base, and 19 bases lay outside the gene matches. Germline values: CDR1 SGHAT, CDR2 FQNNGV. In DNA, the CDR3 is TGTGCCAGCAGCTTAGGCGGAAGTTCAACAGGGGCTTCTTATGCTTTCTTT. Amino acid sequence: CASSLGGSSTGASYAFF.

In this sample, this clone turned up once. J is TRBJ1-1 and V is TRBV6-6, with a tentative D call TRBD1 (5 bases). The V gene's germline CDR1 is MNHNY and CDR2 SVGAGI (reference sequence). The CDR3 covers 12 residues. Trimming removed 9 bases at V and 9 bases at J, with 17 bases between. The CDR3 DNA reads as TGTGCCAGTATCACTTGGGACTACCAAGCTTTCTTT. It codes for CASITWDYQAFF.